The T cell receptor (beta chain) described here comes from a study of tumor and adjacent non-tumor tissue in lung cancer. The library came from three nested PCR rounds adapted from ARM-PCR protocols. TCRdb analysed the multiplex PCR reads with MiXCR anew, one entry per CDR3 protein. Among 100,000 to 150,000 distinct CDR3 sequences listed, 66% were seen once. Overall study results and limits: Tumor tissue had significantly higher TCR diversity than normal lung.

This sample's RNA came from whole unsorted tissue. The CDR3 sequence is 14 residues long. Germline CDR1 is SGHAT and CDR2 is FQNNGV. In regard to this clonotype: What it binds is not known. An end of the junction differs from the germline gene, which may be a read error.

The chain has TRBV11-2 and TRBJ1-1; D unresolved. This sequence was found in a man aged 25 to 45 with non-small cell lung cancer. Sequenced sample: lung tumor tissue. DNA of the CDR3: TGTGCCAGCAGTTTAGTTCCGGTGGGCACTGAAGCTTTCTTT. Translated, it gives CASSLVPVGTEAFF.